These 23 T cell receptor beta chains were all obtained from the same sample, sequenced in a study of tumor and adjacent non-tumor tissue in lung cancer (dated by TCRdb to 2017 to 2018). RNA was isolated from bulk unsorted tissue, and RNA quality was assessed with a NanoDrop ND-1000 and an Agilent 2100. Library preparation was by multiplex PCR. Data came from an Illumina HiSeq 2500. TCRbeta libraries were built by three rounds of nested PCR using primers (Table S4), following protocols modified from ARM-PCR. TCRdb trimmed the raw reads at Q25, called clones with MiXCR and kept productive beta chains. Rows are unified per CDR3 protein, each entry keeping the most common DNA and genes. Across this sample there are 200,000 to 250,000 distinct CDR3 sequences, with about 71% seen only once. The top ten constitute approximately 25% of the sample. What was sequenced was lung tumor tissue. These receptors all stem from a man aged 60 to 69 with non-small cell lung cancer.

This clonotype turned up a few times. One base away lies a much larger clone, so this may be a sequencing read error. The chain joins TRBV6-1 to TRBJ1-1, with D maybe TRBD1 (6 bases). This CDR3 is 12 amino acids long. Germline CDR1 is MNHNS and CDR2 is SASEGT. The V end lost 7 bases, the J end lost 4 bases, and 10 bases lay between the germline ends. The CDR3 here is CASNPRGTEAFF. DNA of the CDR3: TGTGCCAGCAACCCCAGGGGCACTGAAGCTTTCTTT.

There are many counts of this clonotype. This rearrangement joins TRBV12-3 or TRBV12-4 to TRBJ2-7; D is ambiguous. Trimming took 1 base from V and 6 from J, leaving 10 bases between them. The CDR3 has 13 residues. This CDR3 is CASSLDLWGEQYF. For the CDR3, the DNA is TGTGCCAGCAGTTTAGACCTCTGGGGCGAGCAGTACTTC.

Note on this clonotype: The final CDR3 position lacks the conserved phenylalanine or tryptophan, pointing to a likely read error. The DNA is left out, because the CDR3 cannot be placed on it with certainty; the CDR3 is given as TCRdb lists it. CDR3 region: CASSLAPGRGIL. The J gene is TRBJ2-7, the V gene TRBV11-3; no DNA check was done on the table's D call, TRBD1. With termini counted, the CDR3 has 12 amino acids. CDR1 is SGHNT, CDR2 YENEEA, per germline.

This clonotype came up many times. V is TRBV6-1 and J is TRBJ1-5; the D is unclear. The V and J ends lost 4 bases and 2 bases respectively, with 12 bases between them. The CDR3 extends over 15 amino acids. Germline CDR1 is MNHNS and CDR2 is SASEGT. The CDR3: CASSAQPGGNQPQHF. CDR3 nucleotide sequence: TGTGCCAGCAGTGCACAACCCGGGGGCAATCAGCCCCAGCATTTT.

This clonotype was seen only a few times. The chain employs TRBV24-1 and TRBJ2-3, with 13 bases identical to TRBD2. Per germline, CDR1 KGHDR and CDR2 SFDVKD. V trimming: 4 bases; J trimming: 5 bases; junction bases outside the gene matches: 5. The CDR3 spans 16 residues. The CDR3 region has the DNA TGTGCCACCAGTGAACGGACTAGCGGGAGAAGAGATACGCAGTATTTT. It is translated as CATSERTSGRRDTQYF.

About this clonotype itself: A junction boundary mismatches the germline segment, possibly from a read error. V usage is TRBV29-1 and J usage is TRBJ2-2; D is unclear. The CDR3 covers 15 residues. From germline, CDR1 is SQVTM and CDR2 ANQGSEA. CDR3: CSVEDPAKNAGELFF. CDR3 DNA sequence: TGCAGCGTTGAAGATCCGGCGAAGAACGCCGGGGAGCTGTTTTTT.

V and J are TRBV5-6 and TRBJ2-1; 8 bases agree with TRBD2. The germline CDR1 and CDR2 sequences are SGHDT and YYEEEE. This CDR3 region has 16 residues. In DNA, the CDR3 is TGTGTTAGCAGCTTTGAGACGGGAGGGCCCTGCAAAGAGCAGTTCTTC. Translation: CVSSFETGGPCKEQFF.

A single count supports this clonotype. An end of the junction differs from the germline gene, which may be a read error. This CDR3 reads CVSRDTQAFYEQYF. In DNA form, the CDR3 reads TGTGTCAGCAGAGATACTCAGGCTTTCTACGAGCAGTACTTC. V usage is TRBV11-1 and J usage is TRBJ2-7; D not certain. This CDR3 is built from 14 residues. Looked up from germline, CDR1 is SGHAT and CDR2 is FQDESV (reference sequence).

This clonotype was picked up a small number of times. The chain joins TRBV20-1 to TRBJ1-5; D unclear. Trimming shortened V by 3 bases and J by 0 bases, and 12 bases separated the two germline ends. The CDR3 has 15 residues. Germline V gene data show CDR1 as DFQATT and CDR2 as SNEGSKA (reference sequence). CDR3 sequence (DNA): TGCAGTGCTAGTTTGGGCGGGAATAGCAATCAGCCCCAGCATTTT. Its translation is CSASLGGNSNQPQHF.

Details on this clonotype: One base away lies a much larger clone, so this may be a sequencing read error. The chain joins TRBV20-1 to TRBJ2-7, with a possible D match to TRBD1 (6 bases). This CDR3 has 15 residues. V was trimmed by 4 bases and J by 9 bases, leaving 25 bases between them. CDR1 DFQATT and CDR2 SNEGSKA come from the germline V gene (reference sequence). The DNA of the CDR3 is TGCAGTGCTACCAACATCCGGGACACCGGGCGGGCGCAGTACTTC. It translates to CSATNIRDTGRAQYF.

A word on this clonotype: The junction differs from germline at one of its ends, possibly a read error. This sequence joins TRBV13 and TRBJ1-1; D is uncertain. CDR1 is PRHDT, CDR2 FYEKMQ, per germline (reference sequence). The CDR3 is 13 residues long. CDR3 nucleotide sequence: TGTGCCACCAGCTTAGGTTTTACTGAGCAAGCTTTCTTT. Its protein is CATSLGFTEQAFF. The full variable domain, completed using reference TRBV13 and TRBJ1-1, is AAGVIQSPRHLIKEKRETATLKCYPIPRHDTVYWYQQGPGQDPQFLISFYEKMQSDKGSIPDRFSAQQFSDYHSELNMSSLELGDSALYFCATSLGFTEQAFFGQGTRLTVV.

V and J are TRBV7-9 and TRBJ1-1; D is possibly TRBD1 (6 bases). The germline V gene encodes CDR1 SEHNR and CDR2 FQNEAQ (reference sequence). This CDR3 region has 15 residues. Between the trimmed V and J ends, which lost 2 bases and 5 bases, there was a span of 15 bases. The CDR3 bases are TGTGCCAGCAGCTTAACAGGGCACAGAAATACTGAAGCTTTCTTT. Its translation: CASSLTGHRNTEAFF. The entire variable domain, with the rest obtained from reference TRBV7-9 and TRBJ1-1, is as follows: DTGVSQNPRHKITKRGQNVTFRCDPISEHNRLYWYRQTLGQGPEFLTYFQNEAQLEKSRLLSDRFSAERPKGSFSTLEIQRTEQGDSAMYLCASSLTGHRNTEAFFGQGTRLTVV.

The chain has TRBV20-1 and TRBJ1-5; D gene uncertain. V was pared by 3 bases and J by 5 bases, with 14 bases between. This CDR3 has 14 amino acids. From germline, CDR1 is DFQATT and CDR2 SNEGSKA (reference sequence). CDR3 region: CSASGGADHQPQHF. CDR3 nucleotide sequence: TGCAGTGCTAGTGGAGGCGCGGACCATCAGCCCCAGCATTTT.

Comment on this clonotype: Compared with germline, one end of the junction differs, possibly owing to a read error. V usage is TRBV20-1 and J usage is TRBJ2-3, with a weak D call TRBD1 (7 bases). The CDR3 loop spans 15 amino acids. Looked up from germline, CDR1 is DFQATT and CDR2 is SNEGSKA (reference sequence). The CDR3 sequence is CSAKDAGQSTETQYF. The CDR3 DNA reads as TGCAGTGCTAAGGACGCGGGACAGAGCACAGAAACGCAATATTTT.

In regard to this clonotype: The junction departs from germline at one end; a sequencing error may be responsible. The chain has TRBV28 and TRBJ2-7; a possible D gene is TRBD2 (5 bases). CDR3 length equals 12 residues. From germline, CDR1 is MDHEN and CDR2 SYDVKM. This CDR3 reads CASSSPEDEQYF. CDR3 in DNA: TGTGCTAGCAGTTCACCGGAGGACGAGCAGTACTTC.

Turning to this clonotype: Sequence at one end of the junction differs from germline and may be a read error. This chain links TRBV12-3 or TRBV12-4 with TRBJ2-2; TRBD2 aligns across 9 bases. The CDR3 contains 14 residues. CDR3 nucleotide sequence: TGTGCCAGCAACGTAGCGGGAGTGGCAGGGGAGCTTTTTTTT. Its protein is CASNVAGVAGELFF.

V gene TRBV30 combines with J gene TRBJ2-7, with 7 bases matching TRBD1. This CDR3 has 14 amino acids. Germline CDR1 is GTSNPN and CDR2 is SVGIG (reference sequence). V shed 6 bases, J shed 4 bases, and the junction held 12 bases outside the gene matches. CDR3 nucleotides: TGTGCCTGCAGCCCAGGGACAGTTCTGTACGAGCAGTACTTC. It is translated as CACSPGTVLYEQYF.

Turning to this clonotype: The junction differs from germline at one of its ends, possibly a read error. The rearrangement joins TRBV20-1 to TRBJ1-3; a weak D match, TRBD1 (5 bases). CDR1 and CDR2 from the germline V gene are DFQATT and SNEGSKA (reference sequence). The CDR3 covers 15 residues. The CDR3 DNA is TGCAGTGTTACCCGTGGGGACTCCCGCGGGAACACCATATATTTC. Its translation: CSVTRGDSRGNTIYF.

For this clonotype: Mismatch with germline at one junction end may stem from a read error. This sequence joins TRBV20-1 and TRBJ2-3; possible D gene TRBD1, 6 bases. CDR3 length: 15 amino acids. The germline CDR1 and CDR2 sequences are DFQATT and SNEGSKA (reference sequence). CDR3 DNA: TGCAGTGCTATAACCCCGGGACACGGCAAAGATACCCAGTATTTT. Translation gives CSAITPGHGKDTQYF.

This clonotype came up many times. The chain joins TRBV20-1 to TRBJ2-3, with D possibly being TRBD1 (6 bases). The CDR3 spans 14 residues. Germline V lookup: CDR1 DFQATT, CDR2 SNEGSKA (reference sequence). The ends were cut back, 6 bases at V and 3 bases at J, with 16 bases in the middle. The CDR3 loop reads CSAPDVRGTDTQYF. The CDR3 nucleotides read TGCAGTGCGCCGGATGTCAGGGGAACAGATACGCAGTATTTT.

As concerns this clonotype: This may come from a read error, since a much larger clone is one base off. The chain recombines TRBV29-1 with TRBJ2-6; TRBD1 is a possible D gene (6 bases). CDR3 size: 16 residues. Germline V CDR1 and CDR2: SQVTM, ANQGSEA. The CDR3 DNA reads TGCAGCGCCCTCCGGGACACCAGCTCTGGGGCCAACATCCTGACTTTC. This gives the protein CSALRDTSSGANILTF.

As to this clonotype: Given a much more abundant clone one base away, this may be a read error. The rearrangement joins TRBV29-1 to TRBJ2-3; D is uncertain. The CDR3 has 12 amino acids. Germline-derived CDR1 and CDR2 are SQVTM and ANQGSEA. V lost 4 bases and J 5 bases, leaving 10 bases between the germline ends. CDR3 region: CSVVEDLDTQYF. The CDR3 bases are TGCAGCGTTGTAGAGGATTTAGATACGCAGTATTTT.

The chain uses TRBV7-8 and TRBJ2-1, with 11 bases fitting TRBD2. Germline V gives CDR1 SGHVS, CDR2 FQNEAQ. The CDR3 runs to 17 residues. The CDR3 region is CAGSLSSGGPSRNEQFF. The CDR3 DNA reads TGTGCTGGCAGCTTGTCTAGCGGGGGGCCAAGTAGGAATGAGCAGTTCTTC.